This TCR beta chain was observed in a study of tumor and adjacent non-tumor tissue in lung cancer. Study as a whole: The cohort had around eleven adenocarcinoma, a couple of squamous cell and 1 small cell patients. Whole-study findings and limits: Normal lung showed higher cumulative top 100 clone frequency than tumor.

The library came from three nested PCR rounds adapted from ARM-PCR protocols. TCRdb re-analysed the multiplex PCR reads in MiXCR, keeping a single row per CDR3 protein. This table holds tens of thousands of distinct CDR3 sequences, around 77% found once. Germline V lookup: CDR1 SGHRS, CDR2 YFSETQ. CDR3 length: 16 residues. This clonotype was counted a single time. The target antigen is unknown. At one end the junction does not follow the germline gene, possibly because of a read error. RNA was extracted from bulk tissue without any cell sorting. The genes are TRBV5-1 and TRBJ2-6, with D perhaps TRBD1 (5 bases). The clonotype originates from a woman aged 50 to 65 with non-small cell lung cancer. Source material: lung tumor tissue. CDR3 sequence: CASSLWSHCGANLLTF. CDR3 DNA: TGCGCCAGCAGCTTGTGGTCCCACTGTGGGGCCAACCTCCTGACTTTC.